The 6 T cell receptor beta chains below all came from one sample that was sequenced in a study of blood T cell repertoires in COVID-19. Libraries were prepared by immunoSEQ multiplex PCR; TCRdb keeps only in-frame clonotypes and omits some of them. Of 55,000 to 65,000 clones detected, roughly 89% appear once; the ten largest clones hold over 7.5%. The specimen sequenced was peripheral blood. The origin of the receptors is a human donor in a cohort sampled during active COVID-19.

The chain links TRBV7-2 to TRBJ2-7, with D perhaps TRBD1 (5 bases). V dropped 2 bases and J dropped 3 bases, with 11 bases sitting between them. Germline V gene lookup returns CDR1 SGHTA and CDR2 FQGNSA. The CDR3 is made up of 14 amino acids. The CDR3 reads CASSLFSQGYEQYF. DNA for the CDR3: TGTGCCAGCAGCTTATTCTCGCAGGGCTACGAGCAGTACTTC.

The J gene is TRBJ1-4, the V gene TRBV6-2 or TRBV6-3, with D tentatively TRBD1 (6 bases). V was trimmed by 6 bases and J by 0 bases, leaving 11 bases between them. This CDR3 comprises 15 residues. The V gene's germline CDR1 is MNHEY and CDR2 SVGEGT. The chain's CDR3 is CASSTKGATNEKLFF. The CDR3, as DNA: TGTGCCAGCAGCACGAAGGGGGCAACTAATGAAAAACTGTTTTTT.

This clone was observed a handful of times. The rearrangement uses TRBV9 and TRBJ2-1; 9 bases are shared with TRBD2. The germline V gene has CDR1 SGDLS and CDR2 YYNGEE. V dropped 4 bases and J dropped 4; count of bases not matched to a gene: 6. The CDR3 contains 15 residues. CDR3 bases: TGTGCCAGCAGCCCTCCTCTAGCGGGATACAATGAGCAGTTCTTC. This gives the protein CASSPPLAGYNEQFF.

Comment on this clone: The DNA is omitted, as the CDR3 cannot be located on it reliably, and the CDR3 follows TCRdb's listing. CDR3 region: CARSLVAGGTFLNCLAKNIQYF. The chain couples TRBV7-5 to TRBJ2-4; TRBD1 is taken as the D call from the table, unchecked against the DNA. TRBV7-5 is labeled a pseudogene. The CDR3 is 22 residues long, counting both termini.

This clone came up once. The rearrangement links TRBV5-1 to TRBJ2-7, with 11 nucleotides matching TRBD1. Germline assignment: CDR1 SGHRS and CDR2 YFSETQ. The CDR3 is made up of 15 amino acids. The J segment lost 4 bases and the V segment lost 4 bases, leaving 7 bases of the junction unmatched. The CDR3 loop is CASSPGQGARYEQYF. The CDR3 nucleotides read TGCGCCAGCAGCCCCGGACAGGGGGCGCGGTACGAGCAGTACTTC.

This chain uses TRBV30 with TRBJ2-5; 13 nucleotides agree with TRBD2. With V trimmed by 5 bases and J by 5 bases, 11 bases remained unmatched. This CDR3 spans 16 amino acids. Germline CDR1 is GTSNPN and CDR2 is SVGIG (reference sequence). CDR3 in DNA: TGTGCCTGGTCGTGGACTAGCGGGAGTAGAGGGGAGACCCAGTACTTC. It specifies CAWSWTSGSRGETQYF.